This T cell receptor (beta chain) was sequenced in a study of blood T cells in healthy people across ages. Broader study findings: Calculation of diversity from one million T cells yielded estimates considered to be underestimates.

The CDR3 length is 14 residues. Germline CDR1 reads SGHRS; CDR2 reads YFSETQ. Together with a sample-barcoded 5' primer, a J-beta primer mix was included in a second PCR lasting about 6 to 12 cycles. With 12 random nucleotides, a template-switch adaptor tagged each individual cDNA molecule. Every sample gave at least 2.5 million paired-end reads containing CDR3. TCRdb re-analysed the 5' RACE reads in MiXCR, keeping a single row per CDR3 protein. The sample lists approximately 780,000 distinct CDR3 sequences, roughly 24% occurring once. About this clonotype itself: The antigen is not known.

This same sample was also part of a study on T cells of mothers and their children. In that study: When the second PCR was run, its M1S primer added sample barcodes and 2-4 random nucleotides.

V and J are TRBV5-1 and TRBJ2-5, with TRBD1 matching 9 bases. The DNA end is a closer match to TRBJ2-7, so the J assignment may be wrong. The sequence came from a boy aged 10-17 years in good health. Sequenced input: blood. The CDR3 coding sequence is TGCGCCAGCAGACCGCCGGGACAGGGCTACGAGCAGTACTTC. It codes for CASRPPGQGYEQYF.